A single sample gave rise to the 3 T cell receptor beta chains below, sequenced in a study of T-cell memory formation after mild COVID-19. Via MiXCR, TCRdb re-called the 5' RACE reads, giving one row per CDR3 protein. Of roughly 500,000 distinct CDR3 sequences listed, about a fifth are singletons. Material for sequencing was PBMCs or a T cell subset sorted from them (not recorded which). The receptors derive from an adult woman who had mild COVID-19 (a few samples of this study predate the infection). Cell type and time point are not known.

The gene calls are TRBV20-1 and TRBJ2-5; D possibly uses TRBD1 or TRBD2 (5 bases each). The germline V gene encodes CDR1 DFQATT and CDR2 SNEGSKA (reference sequence). This CDR3 region has 13 residues. V dropped 5 bases and J dropped 5 bases, with 15 bases sitting between them. The CDR3 here is CSAERGIRETQYF. The DNA of the CDR3 is TGCAGTGCTGAGAGGGGAATTAGGGAGACCCAGTACTTC.

This clonotype was seen at least ten times. The chain employs TRBV7-8 and TRBJ2-3; no firm D call. Per the germline V gene, CDR1 is SGHVS and CDR2 is FQNEAQ. The CDR3 length is 12 residues. V lost 0 bases, J lost 9 bases, and 7 bases lay in between. CDR3 nucleotides: TGTGCCAGCAGCTTAGCGCACTACACGCAGTATTTT. Its translation: CASSLAHYTQYF.

The chain recombines TRBV6-1 with TRBJ2-5, with TRBD1 matching 8 bases. From germline, CDR1 is MNHNS and CDR2 SASEGT. J was trimmed by 4 bases and V by 6 bases; bases with no gene match: 4. The CDR3 loop spans 13 amino acids. The CDR3 here is CASSDRGGETQYF. In DNA form, the CDR3 reads TGTGCCAGCAGCGACAGGGGCGGAGAGACCCAGTACTTC.